This T cell receptor (beta chain) was sequenced in a study of cytomegalovirus exposure and HLA in healthy donors. This CDR3 has 14 amino acids. V lost 5 bases, J lost 6 bases, and 15 bases lay in between. CDR1 is MNHEY and CDR2 is SMNVEV in the germline V gene (reference sequence). PCR primers comprised 60 Vbeta and 13 Jbeta primers. Clones were sequenced by immunoSEQ multiplex PCR, and TCRdb holds only the in-frame ones, with some missing. The sample includes about 130,000 clones, under 90% seen only once; the top ten take about 3.7%. The specimen was PBMCs. V is TRBV27 and J is TRBJ2-3; D ambiguous. The sequence came from a woman aged 40-49 years in good health and CMV-seropositive. The CDR3 region is CASSVPDFPDTQYF. The CDR3 DNA is TGTGCCAGCAGTGTACCCGACTTCCCCGATACGCAGTATTTT.